This is a list of T cell receptor beta chains from one sample in a study of tumor-infiltrating lymphocytes in primary liver carcinoma. Using its own MiXCR run on the multiplex PCR reads, TCRdb lists one record per CDR3 protein. Altogether more than 90,000 distinct CDR3 sequences are present, 65% to 75% being singletons, with the ten largest covering approximately 12%. Sequences were obtained from liver tumor tissue from sampling region 2. Source of these receptors: a woman aged 60-75 years with primary liver carcinoma and hepatitis B virus infection. Both conserved end residues are part of each CDR3. Each record gives: V gene, D gene, clone size, J gene, CDR3 protein, CDR3 DNA. The D gene is left open where the match is weak. The size field is filled for only some rows; it gives once, few, many or a size class.

v_gene: TRBV29-1; d_gene: -; abundance: once; j_gene: TRBJ1-3; CDR3aa: CSVAAMGMGNTIYF; CDR3nt: TGCAGCGTAGCCGCCATGGGGATGGGAAACACCATATATTTT
v_gene: TRBV7-8; d_gene: -; abundance: once; j_gene: TRBJ2-3; CDR3aa: CVSSLSGQISQPQYF; CDR3nt: TGTGTCAGCAGCTTATCAGGGCAGATTTCCCAGCCCCAGTATTTT
v_gene: TRBV11-3; d_gene: TRBD1; abundance: -; j_gene: TRBJ2-3; CDR3aa: CTNSHRTGTYTRYF; CDR3nt: TGTACCAACAGCCATCGGACAGGCACATATACGCGGTATTTT
v_gene: TRBV5-1; d_gene: TRBD1; abundance: -; j_gene: TRBJ2-5; CDR3aa: CASSSTGGRGETQYF; CDR3nt: TGCGCCAGCAGCTCAACAGGGGGCAGGGGAGAGACCCAGTACTTC
v_gene: TRBV11-2; d_gene: -; abundance: -; j_gene: TRBJ2-2; CDR3aa: CTSSHGASCTGELFF; CDR3nt: TGTACCAGCAGCCACGGGGCTAGTTGCACCGGGGAGCTGTTTTTT
v_gene: TRBV5-4; d_gene: -; abundance: -; j_gene: TRBJ1-4; CDR3aa: CASSLGSGVINEKLFF; CDR3nt: TGTGCCAGCAGCTTGGGGTCCGGCGTAATTAATGAAAAACTGTTTTTT
v_gene: TRBV10-3; d_gene: -; abundance: -; j_gene: TRBJ2-1; CDR3aa: CAISGTAYNEQFF; CDR3nt: TGTGCCATCTCCGGGACGGCCTACAATGAGCAGTTCTTC
v_gene: TRBV24-1; d_gene: TRBD1; abundance: many; j_gene: TRBJ1-2; CDR3aa: CATSDPLTGNGYTF; CDR3nt: TGTGCCACCAGTGACCCCCTGACAGGGAATGGCTACACCTTC
v_gene: TRBV11-2; d_gene: TRBD1; abundance: few; j_gene: TRBJ2-1; CDR3aa: CASSTGTVDYNEQFF; CDR3nt: TGTGCTAGCAGTACCGGGACAGTGGACTACAATGAGCAGTTCTTC
v_gene: TRBV11-3; d_gene: TRBD1; abundance: -; j_gene: TRBJ2-1; CDR3aa: CASGLRDRDSQQFF; CDR3nt: TGTGCCAGCGGCCTCCGGGACAGGGACTCCCAGCAGTTCTTC
v_gene: TRBV6-6; d_gene: -; abundance: -; j_gene: TRBJ1-4; CDR3aa: CASSNSELKREKLFF; CDR3nt: TGTGCCAGCAGTAACTCGGAACTAAAAAGAGAAAAACTGTTTTTT
v_gene: TRBV24-1; d_gene: -; abundance: once; j_gene: TRBJ2-1; CDR3aa: CATSDPDGDSYNEQFF; CDR3nt: TGTGCCACCAGTGACCCGGACGGAGACTCCTACAATGAGCAGTTCTTC
v_gene: TRBV5-4; d_gene: TRBD2; abundance: many; j_gene: TRBJ2-3; CDR3aa: CASSLPSGGYTDTQYF; CDR3nt: TGTGCCAGCAGCTTGCCTAGCGGGGGTTACACAGATACGCAGTATTTT
v_gene: TRBV6-4; d_gene: -; abundance: -; j_gene: TRBJ2-1; CDR3aa: CASSPGLRGYNEQFF; CDR3nt: TGTGCCAGCAGCCCGGGACTCAGGGGGTACAATGAGCAGTTCTTC
v_gene: TRBV6-1; d_gene: -; abundance: -; j_gene: TRBJ2-2; CDR3aa: CASGTGGSTGELLF; CDR3nt: TGTGCCAGCGGTACAGGAGGTAGCACCGGGGAGCTGCTTTTT
v_gene: TRBV29-1; d_gene: TRBD2; abundance: -; j_gene: TRBJ2-3; CDR3aa: CSVHGSAAGGSGTRYF; CDR3nt: TGCAGCGTCCACGGATCCGCGGCGGGAGGTAGCGGTACGCGGTATTTT
v_gene: TRBV11-3; d_gene: -; abundance: -; j_gene: TRBJ2-1; CDR3aa: CANNAGGYSEQFF; CDR3nt: TGTGCCAACAATGCCGGGGGCTACAGTGAGCAGTTCTTC
v_gene: TRBV5-1; d_gene: -; abundance: -; j_gene: TRBJ2-2; CDR3aa: CASSRISGSTGELFF; CDR3nt: TGCGCCAGCAGCCGGATTAGTGGGAGCACCGGGGAGCTGTTTTTT
v_gene: TRBV5-6; d_gene: TRBD1; abundance: -; j_gene: TRBJ2-3; CDR3aa: CASSLKGGHTDTQYF; CDR3nt: TGTGCCAGCTCCTTGAAAGGGGGCCATACAGATACACAGTATTTT
v_gene: TRBV11-2; d_gene: -; abundance: -; j_gene: TRBJ2-3; CDR3aa: CASSPGAVLKGRVANTDTQYF; CDR3nt: TGTGCCAGCAGCCCAGGAGCGGTCCTTAAGGGGCGTGTAGCTAACACAGATACGCAGTATTTT
v_gene: TRBV6-5; d_gene: -; abundance: once; j_gene: TRBJ1-5; CDR3aa: CASSYAVGQPQLF; CDR3nt: TGTGCCAGCAGTTATGCGGTGGGTCAGCCCCAGCTTTTT
v_gene: TRBV2; d_gene: TRBD1; abundance: few; j_gene: TRBJ1-4; CDR3aa: CASSVGTGDNEKLFF; CDR3nt: TGTGCCAGCAGTGTGGGGACAGGGGATAATGAAAAACTGTTTTTT
v_gene: TRBV7-9; d_gene: TRBD1; abundance: -; j_gene: TRBJ1-4; CDR3aa: CASSLSAGQGRNNEKLFF; CDR3nt: TGTGCCAGCAGCTTATCCGCGGGACAGGGAAGAAATAATGAAAAACTGTTTTTT
v_gene: TRBV5-8; d_gene: -; abundance: -; j_gene: TRBJ2-7; CDR3aa: CAGSSRTQTYERYF; CDR3nt: TGTGCCGGCAGCTCCCGGACTCAAACCTACGAGCGGTACTTC
v_gene: TRBV6-1; d_gene: TRBD2; abundance: -; j_gene: TRBJ2-1; CDR3aa: CVSRIAGGPSEQSF; CDR3nt: TGTGTCAGCAGAATAGCGGGAGGGCCGAGTGAGCAGTCCTTC
v_gene: TRBV11-3; d_gene: TRBD2; abundance: once; j_gene: TRBJ2-7; CDR3aa: CASKLLAGDYNEQYF; CDR3nt: TGTGCCAGCAAGTTACTAGCGGGGGATTACAATGAGCAGTACTTC
v_gene: TRBV28; d_gene: -; abundance: -; j_gene: TRBJ2-5; CDR3aa: CTSSLSGVETRYF; CDR3nt: TGTACCAGCAGTTTATCCGGTGTTGAGACCCGGTACTTC
v_gene: TRBV28; d_gene: TRBD2; abundance: few; j_gene: TRBJ2-3; CDR3aa: CASSEVYGTSGTDTQYF; CDR3nt: TGTGCCAGCAGTGAAGTTTACGGGACTAGCGGCACAGATACGCAGTATTTT
v_gene: TRBV29-1; d_gene: -; abundance: many; j_gene: TRBJ1-4; CDR3aa: CSVSPGANEKLFF; CDR3nt: TGCAGCGTTTCACCGGGGGCTAATGAAAAACTGTTTTTT
v_gene: TRBV29-1; d_gene: -; abundance: many; j_gene: TRBJ2-3; CDR3aa: CSVDQGGTDTQYF; CDR3nt: TGCAGCGTTGATCAGGGAGGCACAGATACGCAGTATTTT
v_gene: TRBV7-9; d_gene: -; abundance: -; j_gene: TRBJ1-1; CDR3aa: CGSSPISGAKASF; CDR3nt: TGTGGCAGCAGCCCGATTTCAGGGGCCAAAGCTTCCTTT
v_gene: TRBV5-1; d_gene: -; abundance: -; j_gene: TRBJ1-1; CDR3aa: CASILRTANTEAFF; CDR3nt: TGCGCCAGCATCTTGCGCACAGCTAACACTGAAGCTTTCTTT
v_gene: TRBV29-1; d_gene: TRBD1; abundance: many; j_gene: TRBJ2-3; CDR3aa: CSAQGAADTQYF; CDR3nt: TGCAGCGCTCAGGGGGCAGCAGATACGCAGTATTTT
v_gene: TRBV11-2; d_gene: TRBD1; abundance: -; j_gene: TRBJ2-3; CDR3aa: CDSSLGGWLSIDMQYF; CDR3nt: TGTGACAGCAGCTTAGGGGGCTGGCTAAGCATAGATATGCAGTATTTT
v_gene: TRBV28; d_gene: TRBD1; abundance: -; j_gene: TRBJ2-3; CDR3aa: CDSSLEMDRGGTITNTDTQYF; CDR3nt: TGTGACAGCAGTTTAGAGATGGACAGGGGGGGAACTATAACCAATACAGATACGCAGTATTTT
v_gene: TRBV7-8; d_gene: -; abundance: many; j_gene: TRBJ1-2; CDR3aa: CASSLSRENGYTF; CDR3nt: TGTGCCAGCAGCTTAAGTCGGGAAAATGGCTACACCTTC
v_gene: TRBV4-1; d_gene: TRBD1; abundance: -; j_gene: TRBJ1-2; CDR3aa: CASSQAGGSYSYTF; CDR3nt: TGCGCCAGCAGCCAAGCAGGGGGATCATATAGCTACACCTTC
v_gene: TRBV25-1; d_gene: -; abundance: -; j_gene: TRBJ2-3; CDR3aa: CASSEGGGTDTQYF; CDR3nt: TGTGCCAGCAGTGAAGGCGGGGGCACAGATACGCAGTATTTT
v_gene: TRBV11-2; d_gene: -; abundance: once; j_gene: TRBJ1-3; CDR3aa: CASSSPPDKGAYPGNTIYF; CDR3nt: TGTGCCAGCAGCTCACCCCCGGACAAGGGAGCGTACCCTGGAAACACCATATATTTT
v_gene: TRBV19; d_gene: -; abundance: once; j_gene: TRBJ1-3; CDR3aa: CGSSPWTASGNTIYF; CDR3nt: TGTGGCAGTAGTCCCTGGACAGCCTCTGGAAACACCATATATTTT
v_gene: TRBV11-2; d_gene: -; abundance: once; j_gene: TRBJ1-3; CDR3aa: CASSLDGYFGNTLYF; CDR3nt: TGTGCCAGCAGCTTAGATGGCTACTTTGGAAACACCCTATATTTT
v_gene: TRBV12-3/TRBV12-4; d_gene: TRBD1; abundance: many; j_gene: TRBJ1-2; CDR3aa: CASSSGQRARGYGYTF; CDR3nt: TGTGCCAGCAGTTCGGGACAGAGGGCCCGAGGGTATGGCTACACCTTC
v_gene: TRBV11-2; d_gene: TRBD2; abundance: medium-sized; j_gene: TRBJ2-2; CDR3aa: CASSRRLAENTGELFF; CDR3nt: TGTGCCAGCAGTCGTCGACTAGCGGAAAACACCGGGGAGCTGTTTTTT
v_gene: TRBV5-1; d_gene: -; abundance: -; j_gene: TRBJ2-5; CDR3aa: CASSLDAGRYQETQYF; CDR3nt: TGCGCCAGCAGCTTGGACGCGGGACGATACCAAGAGACCCAGTACTTC
v_gene: TRBV6-2/TRBV6-3; d_gene: -; abundance: many; j_gene: TRBJ2-5; CDR3aa: CASSRDPRVAQYF; CDR3nt: TGTGCCAGCAGTCGTGACCCGAGAGTGGCCCAGTACTTC